A selection of T cell receptor beta chains follows, all from one sample in a study of T cells in Graves' hyperthyroidism and ophthalmopathy. Using its own MiXCR run on the multiplex PCR reads, TCRdb lists one record per CDR3 protein. The sample shows over 300,000 distinct CDR3 sequences, roughly 13% of them seen only once. The sequencing input was blood. The source of these receptors is a woman aged 55-69 years with Graves' hyperthyroidism. The CDR3 runs from the conserved cysteine through the conserved F or W. Each record gives: clone size, D gene, J gene, V gene, CDR3 protein, CDR3 DNA. D genes are given only for firm matches. Clone size, where shown, is once, few, many, or a class for clones that have expanded.

clone size: many; D gene: TRBD2; J gene: TRBJ2-5; V gene: TRBV5-4; CDR3 protein: CASSLSGSTETQYF; CDR3 DNA: TGTGCCAGCAGCTTGAGCGGGAGCACAGAGACCCAGTACTTC
clone size: many; D gene: TRBD2; J gene: TRBJ2-7; V gene: TRBV6-1; CDR3 protein: CASPVISGTSGTLEQYF; CDR3 DNA: TGTGCCAGCCCAGTGATATCCGGGACTAGCGGGACCCTCGAGCAGTACTTC
clone size: NA; D gene: NA; J gene: TRBJ1-2; V gene: TRBV20-1; CDR3 protein: CSAGPGTRRDGYTF; CDR3 DNA: TGCAGTGCAGGCCCCGGGACCCGAAGGGATGGCTACACCTTC
clone size: once; D gene: NA; J gene: TRBJ2-7; V gene: TRBV11-2; CDR3 protein: CASSHPGDSYEQYF; CDR3 DNA: TGTGCCAGCAGCCATCCAGGGGACTCCTACGAGCAATACTTC
clone size: few; D gene: NA; J gene: TRBJ2-5; V gene: TRBV19; CDR3 protein: CASTQDSLQETQYF; CDR3 DNA: TGTGCCAGTACCCAGGACAGCCTACAAGAGACCCAGTACTTC
clone size: many; D gene: TRBD2; J gene: TRBJ2-5; V gene: TRBV6-6; CDR3 protein: CASSYRPSGTETQYF; CDR3 DNA: TGTGCCAGCAGTTACCGACCTAGCGGGACGGAGACCCAGTACTTC
clone size: few; D gene: NA; J gene: TRBJ2-3; V gene: TRBV30; CDR3 protein: CAWSNLATDTQYF; CDR3 DNA: TGTGCCTGGAGTAATCTAGCCACAGATACGCAGTATTTT
clone size: few; D gene: TRBD2; J gene: TRBJ2-7; V gene: TRBV24-1; CDR3 protein: CATSEPGLDEQYF; CDR3 DNA: TGTGCCACCAGTGAGCCGGGACTAGACGAGCAGTACTTC
clone size: many; D gene: NA; J gene: TRBJ2-3; V gene: TRBV20-1; CDR3 protein: CSATPGHRGADTQYF; CDR3 DNA: TGCAGTGCTACTCCGGGACATCGTGGGGCAGATACGCAGTATTTT
clone size: many; D gene: NA; J gene: TRBJ1-1; V gene: TRBV12-5; CDR3 protein: CASGLVPRGVTEAFF; CDR3 DNA: TGTGCTAGTGGTTTGGTGCCCAGGGGCGTGACTGAAGCTTTCTTT
clone size: many; D gene: NA; J gene: TRBJ2-1; V gene: TRBV11-2; CDR3 protein: CASTLMGDEQFF; CDR3 DNA: TGTGCCAGCACCCTGATGGGGGATGAGCAGTTCTTC
clone size: NA; D gene: TRBD1; J gene: TRBJ1-6; V gene: TRBV7-8; CDR3 protein: CASSLAFGTAISPLHF; CDR3 DNA: TGTGCCAGCAGCTTAGCGTTCGGGACAGCGATTTCACCCCTCCACTTT
clone size: many; D gene: TRBD1; J gene: TRBJ1-2; V gene: TRBV11-2; CDR3 protein: CASSHTGDGYTF; CDR3 DNA: TGTGCCAGCAGCCATACAGGGGATGGCTACACCTTC
clone size: NA; D gene: TRBD1; J gene: TRBJ1-5; V gene: TRBV7-9; CDR3 protein: CASSLGGTGWNQPQHF; CDR3 DNA: TGTGCCAGCAGCTTAGGCGGGACAGGGTGGAATCAGCCCCAGCATTTT
clone size: few; D gene: NA; J gene: TRBJ1-6; V gene: TRBV7-9; CDR3 protein: CASSLVTLNSPLHF; CDR3 DNA: TGTGCCAGCAGCTTAGTGACACTGAATTCACCCCTCCACTTT
clone size: few; D gene: NA; J gene: TRBJ2-1; V gene: TRBV7-8; CDR3 protein: CASTGVASYNEQFF; CDR3 DNA: TGTGCCAGCACGGGGGTAGCCTCCTACAATGAGCAGTTCTTC
clone size: few; D gene: TRBD1; J gene: TRBJ1-4; V gene: TRBV12-3/TRBV12-4; CDR3 protein: CASRPGGYEKLFF; CDR3 DNA: TGTGCCAGCAGGCCAGGGGGGTACGAAAAACTGTTTTTT
clone size: few; D gene: NA; J gene: TRBJ2-2; V gene: TRBV11-1; CDR3 protein: CASSPNGELFF; CDR3 DNA: TGTGCCAGCAGCCCAAATGGAGAGCTGTTTTTT
clone size: many; D gene: TRBD1; J gene: TRBJ2-7; V gene: TRBV20-1; CDR3 protein: CSADRGHEQYF; CDR3 DNA: TGCAGTGCAGACAGGGGCCACGAGCAGTACTTC
clone size: many; D gene: NA; J gene: TRBJ2-1; V gene: TRBV30; CDR3 protein: CAWSVSVNEQFF; CDR3 DNA: TGTGCCTGGAGTGTCTCCGTGAATGAGCAGTTCTTC
clone size: many; D gene: TRBD1; J gene: TRBJ2-5; V gene: TRBV7-8; CDR3 protein: CASSFGTGEIETQYF; CDR3 DNA: TGTGCCAGCAGCTTCGGGACAGGGGAAATAGAGACCCAGTACTTC
clone size: NA; D gene: NA; J gene: TRBJ2-5; V gene: TRBV13; CDR3 protein: CASSLRLEGQETQYF; CDR3 DNA: TGTGCCAGCAGCTTAAGGTTAGAGGGCCAAGAGACCCAGTACTTC
clone size: many; D gene: TRBD2; J gene: TRBJ2-7; V gene: TRBV5-1; CDR3 protein: CASSLVVAGGPMDEQYF; CDR3 DNA: TGCGCCAGCAGCTTGGTCGTAGCGGGAGGGCCCATGGACGAGCAGTACTTC
clone size: NA; D gene: TRBD2; J gene: TRBJ2-1; V gene: TRBV3-1; CDR3 protein: CASSQALAGISYNEQFF; CDR3 DNA: TGTGCCAGCAGCCAAGCACTAGCGGGAATCTCCTACAATGAGCAGTTCTTC
clone size: few; D gene: TRBD1; J gene: TRBJ2-7; V gene: TRBV19; CDR3 protein: CASRERTGLEQYF; CDR3 DNA: TGTGCCAGTAGAGAGCGGACAGGTCTCGAGCAGTACTTC
clone size: many; D gene: NA; J gene: TRBJ2-5; V gene: TRBV29-1; CDR3 protein: CSVPVGIQETQYF; CDR3 DNA: TGCAGCGTGCCCGTCGGGATCCAAGAGACCCAGTACTTC
clone size: NA; D gene: TRBD2; J gene: TRBJ2-2; V gene: TRBV7-2; CDR3 protein: CASSQLAGVTGELFF; CDR3 DNA: TGTGCCAGCAGCCAACTAGCGGGAGTGACCGGGGAGCTGTTTTTT
clone size: NA; D gene: NA; J gene: TRBJ2-3; V gene: TRBV7-8; CDR3 protein: CASSPHSDTQYF; CDR3 DNA: TGTGCCAGCAGCCCTCATTCGGATACGCAGTATTTT